Below are 26 T cell receptor beta chains sequenced from a single sample in a study of blood T cell repertoires in COVID-19. Generated by immunoSEQ multiplex PCR, the TCRdb table keeps only in-frame clones and is missing some. The profile shows fewer than 150,000 clones, approximately 91% of them singletons. Sequenced sample: peripheral blood. The receptors derive from a man between 50 and 59 years old with active or convalescent COVID-19.

This chain joins TRBV2 and TRBJ2-7, with 11 bases identical to TRBD1. V trimming: 8 bases; J trimming: 4 bases; junction bases outside the gene matches: 4. Germline values: CDR1 SNHLY, CDR2 FYNNEI. The length of the CDR3 is 13 residues. The chain's CDR3 is CASGGQGAYEQYF. CDR3 DNA: TGTGCCAGCGGAGGACAGGGGGCTTACGAGCAGTACTTC.

The chain recombines TRBV9 with TRBJ2-6, with TRBD1 matching 7 bases. V lost 1 base, J lost 0 bases, and 7 bases stayed unmatched. CDR3 length: 18 residues. Per the germline V gene, CDR1 is SGDLS and CDR2 is YYNGEE. The CDR3 DNA reads as TGTGCCAGCAGCGTAACCGGGACAGCCCTCTCTGGGGCCAACGTCCTGACTTTC. Amino acids: CASSVTGTALSGANVLTF.

The table lists this clone with a few counts. J is TRBJ1-3 and V is TRBV5-6; D is undetermined. Germline-derived CDR1 and CDR2 are SGHDT and YYEEEE. This CDR3 comprises 16 residues. V lost 0 bases, J lost 0 bases, and 10 bases lay in between. This CDR3 reads CASSLAPGSSGNTIYF. As DNA, the CDR3 is TGTGCCAGCAGCTTGGCCCCGGGAAGCTCTGGAAACACCATATATTTT.

The J gene is TRBJ2-1, the V gene TRBV6-5; D perhaps matches TRBD2 (5 bases). The CDR3 covers 15 residues. V was shortened by 6 bases and J by 0 bases, with 12 bases between the two germline ends. Germline lookup yields CDR1 MNHEY and CDR2 SVGAGI. The CDR3 loop reads CASSKAVSSYNEQFF. In DNA, the CDR3 is TGTGCCAGCAGCAAAGCGGTTAGCTCCTACAATGAGCAGTTCTTC.

The chain's CDR3 is CASRRLEPPRAQHF. For the CDR3, the DNA is TGTGCCAGCAGGCGCCTCGAGCCCCCTCGGGCCCAGCATTTT. This rearrangement joins TRBV28 to TRBJ1-5; D gene unclear. The V end lost 6 bases, the J end lost 11 bases, and 20 bases lay between the germline ends. This CDR3 is built from 14 residues. In germline, CDR1 is MDHEN, CDR2 SYDVKM.

This chain uses TRBV9 with TRBJ1-6, with 9 bases lining up with TRBD1. The CDR3 extends over 15 amino acids. CDR1 is SGDLS and CDR2 is YYNGEE in the germline V gene. V lost 4 bases, J lost 6 bases, and 5 bases stayed unmatched. CDR3 region: CASSTGQGINSPLHF. The DNA for the CDR3 is TGTGCCAGCAGCACCGGACAGGGGATTAATTCACCCCTCCACTTT.

J is TRBJ2-3 and V is TRBV4-1, with TRBD2 matching 14 bases. With V trimmed by 4 bases and J by 4 bases, 7 bases remained unmatched. In germline, CDR1 is MGHRA, CDR2 YSYEKL. There are 17 residues in the CDR3. The CDR3 DNA sequence: TGCGCCAGCAGCCTTTCCGGGACTAGCGGGAGCCCAGATACGCAGTATTTT. Amino acid sequence: CASSLSGTSGSPDTQYF.

The chain links TRBV9 to TRBJ2-2; D remains unclear. The CDR3 has 15 residues. Germline values: CDR1 SGDLS, CDR2 YYNGEE. The V gene lost 2 bases and the J gene lost 5 bases, with 13 bases spanning the gap. CDR3 sequence (DNA): TGTGCCAGCAGCGTGCAATCCCAGGTGACCGGGGAGCTGTTTTTT. Protein sequence: CASSVQSQVTGELFF.

The chain combines TRBV7-9 with TRBJ1-4; maybe TRBD1 (5 bases). This CDR3 contains 16 residues. Trimming left V 5 bases short and J 0 bases short, with 13 bases between. CDR1 is SEHNR and CDR2 is FQNEAQ in the germline V gene (reference sequence). CDR3 DNA sequence: TGTGCCAGCAGCCTCTTAACAGGCGCAACTAATGAAAAACTGTTTTTT. Translated, it gives CASSLLTGATNEKLFF. Combining the CDR3 with reference TRBV7-9 and TRBJ1-4 gives the whole variable domain DTGVSQNPRHKITKRGQNVTFRCDPISEHNRLYWYRQTLGQGPEFLTYFQNEAQLEKSRLLSDRFSAERPKGSFSTLEIQRTEQGDSAMYLCASSLLTGATNEKLFFGSGTQLSVL.

A few counts support this clone. V usage is TRBV5-1 and J usage is TRBJ2-5; unclear D gene. The V gene lost 0 bases and the J gene lost 5 bases, with 11 bases spanning the gap. This CDR3 spans 14 amino acids. Germline-derived CDR1 and CDR2 are SGHRS and YFSETQ. The CDR3 region is CASSLAAGSETQYF. As DNA, the CDR3 is TGCGCCAGCAGCTTGGCCGCAGGTTCGGAGACCCAGTACTTC.

The genes are TRBV7-2 and TRBJ2-7, with 9 nucleotides matching TRBD1. Looked up from germline, CDR1 is SGHTA and CDR2 is FQGNSA. The CDR3 has 14 amino acids. J was trimmed by 4 bases and V by 1 base; bases with no gene match: 2. The CDR3 region has the DNA TGTGCCAGCAGCTTAGACAGGGGGCTATACGAGCAGTACTTC. Protein product: CASSLDRGLYEQYF. The entire variable domain, with the rest obtained from reference TRBV7-2 and TRBJ2-7, is as follows: GAGVSQSPSNKVTEKGKDVELRCDPISGHTALYWYRQSLGQGLEFLIYFQGNSAPDKSGLPSDRFSAERTGGSVSTLTIQRTQQEDSAVYLCASSLDRGLYEQYFGPGTRLTVT.

The gene calls are TRBV28 and TRBJ2-1; 8 bases agree with TRBD2. In germline, CDR1 is MDHEN, CDR2 SYDVKM. CDR3 length: 15 amino acids. Trimming cost V 6 bases and J 3 bases; bases outside gene matches: 7. DNA of the CDR3: TGTGCCAGCAGCAGGAGCGGGAGAGTCTACAATGAGCAGTTCTTC. Its protein is CASSRSGRVYNEQFF.

V and J are TRBV10-2 and TRBJ2-3; no clear D gene. This CDR3 spans 15 amino acids. Germline assignment: CDR1 WSHSY and CDR2 SAAADI. The V and J ends lost 0 bases and 3 bases respectively, with 10 bases between them. In DNA form, the CDR3 reads TGCGCCAGCAGTGAGTCGACTGTAACTACAGATACGCAGTATTTT. It is translated as CASSESTVTTDTQYF.

The J gene is TRBJ1-3, the V gene TRBV19; no clear D. Germline CDR1 reads LNHDA; CDR2 reads SQIVND (reference sequence). The CDR3 is 16 residues long. Trimming took off 4 bases at V and 0 bases at J, with 13 bases between the two ends. CDR3: CASSTWTDYSGNTIYF. CDR3 DNA: TGTGCCAGTAGTACATGGACCGACTACTCTGGAAACACCATATATTTT.

This clone was seen a single time. CDR3 sequence (DNA): TGTGCCAGCAGTGCGCCGACAGGGCCCTCTGGGGCCAACGTCCTGACTTTC. Amino acids: CASSAPTGPSGANVLTF. The chain couples TRBV28 to TRBJ2-6; 7 bases agree with TRBD1. This CDR3 contains 17 residues. V was pared by 5 bases and J by 0 bases, with 7 bases of the junction left unmatched. Germline CDR1 reads MDHEN; CDR2 reads SYDVKM. Full variable domain (missing parts from reference TRBV28 and TRBJ2-6): DVKVTQSSRYLVKRTGEKVFLECVQDMDHENMFWYRQDPGLGLRLIYFSYDVKMKEKGDIPEGYSVSREKKERFSLILESASTNQTSMYLCASSAPTGPSGANVLTFGAGSRLTVL.

This clone was seen more than once but under ten times. One base away lies a much larger clone, so this may be a sequencing read error. The sample carries other DNA sequences with the same CDR3. The gene calls are TRBV9 and TRBJ2-7, with 9 positions matching TRBD1. Trimming at V came to 3 bases and at J to 2 bases, leaving 0 bases not matched to a gene. CDR1 and CDR2 (germline): SGDLS, YYNGEE. The CDR3 is 13 amino acids. DNA for the CDR3: TGTGCCAGCAGCGGACAGGGGGCCTACGAGCAGTACTTC. Protein product: CASSGQGAYEQYF.

The V and J genes are TRBV4-1 and TRBJ1-2; tentatively, D is TRBD1 (6 bases). The germline V and J ends were trimmed by 3 bases and 4 bases, with 18 bases remaining between them. Germline loops: CDR1 MGHRA, CDR2 YSYEKL. CDR3 size: 16 residues. The CDR3 spells CASSQPLAGTLYGYTF. The CDR3, as DNA: TGCGCCAGCAGCCAGCCCCTAGCAGGGACACTCTATGGCTACACCTTC.

In the case of this clone: Distinct nucleotide sequences in the sample also encode this CDR3. The V and J genes are TRBV19 and TRBJ1-5, with D uncertain. This CDR3 has 12 amino acids. V lost 2 bases and J 4 bases, leaving 3 bases between the germline ends. The germline V gene has CDR1 LNHDA and CDR2 SQIVND (reference sequence). The CDR3 bases are TGTGCCAGTAGTATAACAAATCAGCCCCAGCATTTT. It encodes CASSITNQPQHF.

The V gene is TRBV19, the J gene TRBJ2-7, with TRBD1 identical over 10 bases. The CDR3 consists of 15 residues. The germline CDR1 and CDR2 sequences are LNHDA and SQIVND (reference sequence). The V and J ends lost 3 bases and 1 base, in that order; junction bases with no gene match: 3. The CDR3 loop is CASSIRQGASYEQYF. The CDR3, as DNA: TGTGCCAGTAGTATCCGACAGGGGGCATCCTACGAGCAGTACTTC.

The chain uses TRBV29-1 and TRBJ1-5, with 9 bases matching TRBD1. Trimming at V came to 4 bases and at J to 9 bases, leaving 4 bases not matched to a gene. Per the germline V gene, CDR1 is SQVTM and CDR2 is ANQGSEA. This CDR3 spans 12 amino acids. DNA of the CDR3: TGCAGCGTTGGACAGGGGGAAAGGCCCCAGCATTTT. Translated: CSVGQGERPQHF.

V is TRBV4-1 and J is TRBJ2-7; weak D call: TRBD2 (5 bases). Trimming shortened V by 0 bases and J by 2 bases, and 17 bases separated the two germline ends. This CDR3 has 17 amino acids. Germline V gene lookup returns CDR1 MGHRA and CDR2 YSYEKL. The CDR3 here is CASSQDHSGSRTYEQYF. For the CDR3, the DNA is TGCGCCAGCAGCCAAGATCATAGTGGGAGTAGGACCTACGAGCAGTACTTC.

The V call is TRBV7-2, the J call TRBJ2-7, with D maybe TRBD1 (6 bases). The CDR3 extends over 14 amino acids. V shed 1 base and J shed 7 bases, with 14 bases lying between them. Germline V gene data show CDR1 as SGHTA and CDR2 as FQGNSA. The CDR3 coding sequence is TGTGCCAGCAGCTTAGTGGTGGGGGCTGGTGAGCAGTACTTC. Translation: CASSLVVGAGEQYF.

In this sample, this clone turned up a few times. As DNA, the CDR3 is TGCGCCAGCAGCCGGGGACAGACCTACGAGCAGTACTTC. Translated: CASSRGQTYEQYF. V usage is TRBV5-1 and J usage is TRBJ2-7; TRBD1 aligns across 7 bases. The CDR3 has 13 amino acids. The V and J ends lost 4 bases and 2 bases, in that order; junction bases with no gene match: 3. Germline CDR1 and CDR2: SGHRS and YFSETQ.

The DNA for the CDR3 is TGTGCCAGCAGCCACCAAAGCGGGAGGGCCTACAACATTCAGTACTTC. Translating gives CASSHQSGRAYNIQYF. The V gene is TRBV4-2, the J gene TRBJ2-4; 10 nucleotides line up with TRBD2. Trimming cost V 3 bases and J 7 bases; bases outside gene matches: 9. The CDR3 covers 16 residues. Germline lookup yields CDR1 LGHNA and CDR2 YNFKEQ.

The chain uses TRBV27 and TRBJ2-7; TRBD2 matches 9 bases. The CDR3 loop spans 15 amino acids. V trimming: 2 bases; J trimming: 4 bases; junction bases outside the gene matches: 6. Germline values: CDR1 MNHEY, CDR2 SMNVEV (reference sequence). The CDR3 loop is CASSLQLAGAYEQYF. In nucleotides, the CDR3 is TGTGCCAGCAGTTTACAGTTAGCGGGAGCGTACGAGCAGTACTTC.

This chain links TRBV9 with TRBJ1-1; TRBD1 matches 9 bases. This CDR3 contains 14 residues. The V and J ends lost 4 bases and 4 bases, in that order; junction bases with no gene match: 5. Germline CDR1 and CDR2: SGDLS and YYNGEE. CDR3 nucleotides: TGTGCCAGCAGCTCTAGACAGGGGGGCACTGAAGCTTTCTTT. It specifies CASSSRQGGTEAFF.